Shown below are 17 T cell receptor beta chains from a single sample sequenced in a study of cytomegalovirus exposure and HLA in healthy donors (dated 2017 in TCRdb). The library was obtained by the immunoSEQ multiplex PCR assay. For the multiplex PCR, a mixture combining 60 forward primers for TCR Vbeta segments and 13 reverse primers for TCR Jbeta segments was used. The source is immuneACCESS, and TCRdb retained only in-frame sequences with V and J called. Part of the clones is not carried over; for the studies checked, unresolved V genes explain less than half of this, and the remainder is unexplained. Within this sample are 280,000 or so clones, with 70% to 90% of them counted one time only. The ten largest make up less than 2.5% of the sample. The source material was PBMCs. Receptors were obtained from a woman aged 18-29 years in good health and CMV-seronegative.

This chain uses TRBV30 with TRBJ2-5; D is unclear. The germline gives CDR1 GTSNPN, CDR2 SVGIG (reference sequence). The V end was cut by 5 bases, the J end by 5 bases, with 12 bases between. The CDR3 is 12 amino acids. The CDR3 sequence: CAWFGVGETQYF. The DNA of the CDR3 is TGTGCCTGGTTTGGAGTTGGTGAGACCCAGTACTTC.

The genes are TRBV30 and TRBJ2-4, with D tentatively TRBD2 (5 bases). This CDR3 has 14 amino acids. CDR1 is GTSNPN, CDR2 SVGIG, per germline (reference sequence). Trimming cost V 2 bases and J 0 bases, with 8 bases left between them. CDR3 bases: TGTGCCTGGAGTACCGGGATAGCCAAAAACATTCAGTACTTC. It codes for CAWSTGIAKNIQYF.

V gene TRBV5-1 combines with J gene TRBJ2-7; 7 bases map to TRBD1. V dropped 6 bases and J dropped 2; count of bases not matched to a gene: 14. The length of the CDR3 is 16 residues. The germline gives CDR1 SGHRS, CDR2 YFSETQ. The CDR3 here is CASTSSVTGTAYEQYF. For the CDR3, the DNA is TGCGCCAGCACGTCCTCGGTGACAGGGACGGCCTACGAGCAGTACTTC.

V and J are TRBV2 and TRBJ1-3; D might be TRBD1 (5 bases). The CDR3 runs 15 residues. Germline V gene data show CDR1 as SNHLY and CDR2 as FYNNEI. V was pared by 7 bases and J by 8 bases, with 21 bases between. CDR3 protein: CASTQRGGSSDTIYF. The CDR3 nucleotides are TGTGCCAGCACCCAAAGGGGCGGCTCCTCGGACACCATATATTTT.

The J gene is TRBJ1-1, the V gene TRBV9; a possible D gene is TRBD1 (6 bases). The CDR3 runs 15 residues. CDR1 is SGDLS and CDR2 is YYNGEE in the germline V gene. The V end lost 0 bases, the J end lost 0 bases, and 9 bases lay between the germline ends. The CDR3 nucleotides read TGTGCCAGCAGCGTAGGGACAGCTATGAACACTGAAGCTTTCTTT. This gives the protein CASSVGTAMNTEAFF.

The chain uses TRBV5-1 and TRBJ1-4, with a possible D match to TRBD1 (6 bases). Germline lookup yields CDR1 SGHRS and CDR2 YFSETQ. V was trimmed by 2 bases and J by 3 bases, leaving 11 bases between them. The CDR3 has 15 residues. CDR3 in amino acids: CASSLTGQPNEKLFF. CDR3 in DNA: TGCGCCAGCAGCTTAACGGGACAACCTAATGAAAAACTGTTTTTT.

The CDR3 is CASSLGGHRDYGYTF. In DNA, the CDR3 is TGTGCCAGCAGCTTGGGGGGCCACAGGGACTATGGCTACACCTTC. The rearrangement uses TRBV5-6 and TRBJ1-2; D perhaps matches TRBD1 (6 bases). Trimming took off 0 bases at V and 3 bases at J, with 12 bases between the two ends. The CDR3 totals 15 residues. The V gene's germline CDR1 is SGHDT and CDR2 YYEEEE.

The genes are TRBV6-6 and TRBJ1-5; 7 positions agree with TRBD1. Germline values: CDR1 MNHNY, CDR2 SVGAGI (reference sequence). The ends lost 6 bases at V and 7 bases at J; junction bases unmatched: 6. The length of the CDR3 is 13 residues. DNA for the CDR3: TGTGCCAGCAGCCCTGACAGGGCCCAGCCCCAGCATTTT. It yields the protein CASSPDRAQPQHF.

V and J are TRBV21-1 and TRBJ2-3; the table's D call TRBD1 went unverified against the DNA. TRBV21-1 is flagged as a pseudogene. This CDR3 spans 20 amino acids. DNA of the CDR3: TGTGCCAGCAGCAAATACGGCAGGGGGCGCCGAAGAACTAGCACAGATACGCAGTATTTT. As protein: CASSKYGRGRRRTSTDTQYF.

The rearrangement uses TRBV6-5 and TRBJ2-7, with D perhaps TRBD2 (5 bases). The CDR3 has 13 amino acids. Germline lookup yields CDR1 MNHEY and CDR2 SVGAGI. Deletions cut 6 bases from V and 2 bases from J, with 11 bases between. In nucleotides, the CDR3 is TGTGCCAGCAGAGAGGGTTTTGCCTACGAGCAGTACTTC. Encoded protein: CASREGFAYEQYF.

The V call is TRBV25-1, the J call TRBJ2-7, with D maybe TRBD1 (5 bases). The CDR3 is 14 amino acids. The germline V and J ends were trimmed by 2 bases and 0 bases, with 8 bases remaining between them. Germline-derived CDR1 and CDR2 are MGHDK and SYGVNS. CDR3 coding DNA: TGTGCCAGCAGTGAACAGGGTTCCTCCTACGAGCAGTACTTC. The encoded protein is CASSEQGSSYEQYF.

This clone occurred once. The chain couples TRBV30 to TRBJ2-2; 8 nucleotides match TRBD2. The CDR3 covers 14 residues. J gave up 4 bases and V 3 bases, and 4 bases lay outside the gene matches. CDR1 and CDR2 (germline): GTSNPN, SVGIG (reference sequence). The CDR3 here is CAWRAGALTGELFF. In DNA form, the CDR3 reads TGTGCCTGGAGAGCGGGGGCCCTCACCGGGGAGCTGTTTTTT.

J is TRBJ2-7 and V is TRBV5-6; TRBD2 is a possible D gene (5 bases). CDR3 length equals 16 residues. Germline CDR1 SGHDT, CDR2 YYEEEE. V was cut by 4 bases and J by 7 bases, with 24 bases left in between. As DNA, the CDR3 is TGTGCCAGCAGCCGGGCCCCGGACTCGCCCACCTTGGAGCAGTACTTC. Translated, it gives CASSRAPDSPTLEQYF.

CDR3 sequence: CASYSTGNYGYTF. The CDR3 DNA is TGTGCCAGCTACTCGACAGGGAACTATGGCTACACCTTC. The chain carries TRBV18 and TRBJ1-2, with 7 nucleotides matching TRBD1. The germline V gene encodes CDR1 KGHSH and CDR2 LQKENI. The CDR3 is 13 amino acids. J lost 2 bases, V lost 7 bases, and 4 bases had no gene match.

The gene calls are TRBV19 and TRBJ1-6; D is undetermined. Germline V gene lookup returns CDR1 LNHDA and CDR2 SQIVND (reference sequence). This CDR3 contains 12 residues. Deletions cut 7 bases from V and 7 bases from J, with 8 bases between. The CDR3 loop reads CASTRSNSPLHF. In DNA, the CDR3 is TGTGCCAGTACTAGATCCAATTCACCCCTCCACTTT.

The chain is built from TRBV9 and TRBJ2-5; D possibly corresponds to TRBD2 (6 bases). The CDR3 contains 14 residues. Germline values: CDR1 SGDLS, CDR2 YYNGEE. Trimming took 3 bases from V and 4 from J, leaving 13 bases between them. The DNA for the CDR3 is TGTGCCAGCAGCGGTGAACTAGCAGTAGAGACCCAGTACTTC. This codes for CASSGELAVETQYF.

The chain employs TRBV27 and TRBJ1-5, with D unresolved. Trimming shortened V by 2 bases and J by 2 bases, and 10 bases separated the two germline ends. The CDR3 runs to 15 residues. Per germline, CDR1 MNHEY and CDR2 SMNVEV (reference sequence). CDR3 protein: CASSLEGRGNQPQHF. CDR3 DNA: TGTGCCAGCAGTTTAGAGGGTAGAGGCAATCAGCCCCAGCATTTT.